The entry below gives a single T cell receptor beta chain sequence along with its context. The CDR3 consists of 16 residues. Germline V gives CDR1 MNHGY, CDR2 SAAAGT. V lost 0 bases, J lost 2 bases, and 13 bases lay in between. The entry originates in a study of shared clonotypes between healthy human individuals. Assay used: immunoSEQ multiplex PCR; TCRdb lists only in-frame clones, some missing. The data contain 2 million to 2.5 million clones, 85% to 95% of them singletons. The chain combines TRBV6-8 with TRBJ2-5, with D unresolved. The specimen sequenced was naive CD4+ T cells sorted from blood. Subset specified: CD45RA+ positively selected. The TCR sequence derives from a man aged 18 to 30 in good health. The CDR3 DNA sequence: TGTGCCAGCAGTTACTCGGGCCCCAATGGGCAAGAGACCCAGTACTTC. It specifies CASSYSGPNGQETQYF.